Below, 17 T cell receptor beta chains from the same sample are listed, as sequenced in a study of blood T cell repertoires in COVID-19. TCRdb keeps only in-frame clones here, not all; method: immunoSEQ multiplex PCR. The data show 130,000 to 150,000 clones, about 85% seen once. The sequenced sample was peripheral blood. These receptors were taken from a woman between 35 and 50 years old with active or convalescent COVID-19.

The V gene is TRBV5-1, the J gene TRBJ1-4; a weak D match, TRBD1 (5 bases). The CDR3 contains 14 residues. Trimming stripped 5 bases from V and 5 bases from J, with 13 bases between. Germline V gene lookup returns CDR1 SGHRS and CDR2 YFSETQ. The CDR3: CASSPDGGNEKLFF. As DNA, the CDR3 is TGCGCCAGCAGTCCGGACGGGGGAAATGAAAAACTGTTTTTT.

This clone appeared a single time. The chain couples TRBV6-5 to TRBJ1-6, with unresolved D. V lost 0 bases, J lost 5 bases, and 11 bases lay in between. CDR3 length: 16 residues. Germline assignment: CDR1 MNHEY and CDR2 SVGAGI. The CDR3 region is CASSYSTPEHNSPLHF. The CDR3 nucleotides read TGTGCCAGCAGTTACTCGACCCCGGAGCATAATTCACCCCTCCACTTT.

The V and J genes are TRBV28 and TRBJ1-1, with TRBD1 identical over 7 bases. V gave up 7 bases and J gave up 5 bases; unmatched junction bases: 7. Germline V lookup: CDR1 MDHEN, CDR2 SYDVKM. This CDR3 contains 13 residues. In DNA, the CDR3 is TGTGCCAGCAAGGGGGCCTCTGAGACTGAAGCTTTCTTT. Its translation: CASKGASETEAFF.

CDR3 region: CASSYRVGETQYF. The CDR3 DNA reads TGTGCCAGCAGTTACAGGGTGGGGGAGACCCAGTACTTC. V usage is TRBV28 and J usage is TRBJ2-5, with D perhaps TRBD1 (6 bases). This CDR3 spans 13 amino acids. CDR1 and CDR2 from the germline V gene are MDHEN and SYDVKM. The V gene lost 4 bases and the J gene lost 5 bases, with 11 bases spanning the gap.

The J gene is TRBJ2-1, the V gene TRBV5-4; 10 bases fit TRBD2. The CDR3 is made up of 17 amino acids. The trim removed 0 bases at V and 6 bases at J, leaving 9 bases unmatched. Germline CDR1 is SGHNT and CDR2 is YYREEE (reference sequence). CDR3 DNA: TGTGCCAGCAGCTTGGACAAAATAGCGGGAGGCCCCAATGAGCAGTTCTTC. Translated: CASSLDKIAGGPNEQFF.

The CDR3 DNA reads TGTGCCAGCAGTTTAAACTCTGGGGCCAACGTCCTGACTTTC. Its translation is CASSLNSGANVLTF. The chain carries TRBV2 and TRBJ2-6; no reliable D call. The germline gives CDR1 SNHLY, CDR2 FYNNEI. CDR3 length: 14 residues. V was clipped by 5 bases and J by 0 bases, with 5 bases between them.

This clone came up a few times. The V call is TRBV5-1, the J call TRBJ1-1; a weak D match, TRBD1 (6 bases). V gave up 4 bases and J gave up 5 bases, with 15 bases separating them. CDR1 SGHRS and CDR2 YFSETQ come from the germline V gene. CDR3 size: 14 residues. The CDR3: CASSLVVGGTEAFF. The CDR3 coding sequence is TGCGCCAGCAGCCTCGTCGTAGGGGGAACTGAAGCTTTCTTT.

The J gene is TRBJ2-7, the V gene TRBV5-4, with TRBD2 matching 12 bases. V gave up 4 bases and J gave up 2 bases; unmatched junction bases: 4. The length of the CDR3 is 15 residues. The germline V gene encodes CDR1 SGHNT and CDR2 YYREEE (reference sequence). DNA for the CDR3: TGTGCCAGCAGCCCTGGGACTAGCGGGCCCTACGAGCAGTACTTC. Amino acid sequence: CASSPGTSGPYEQYF.

The chain couples TRBV18 to TRBJ1-5; TRBD1 aligns across 7 bases. This CDR3 comprises 18 residues. From germline, CDR1 is KGHSH and CDR2 LQKENI. V dropped 1 base and J dropped 0; count of bases not matched to a gene: 9. CDR3 coding DNA: TGTGCCAGCTCACCACGGGGCTCACAGGGGATTAGCAATCAGCCCCAGCATTTT. It is translated as CASSPRGSQGISNQPQHF.

The V and J genes are TRBV9 and TRBJ2-1; 8 bases align to TRBD2. CDR1 is SGDLS and CDR2 is YYNGEE in the germline V gene. The CDR3 length is 17 residues. V gave up 0 bases and J gave up 3 bases; unmatched junction bases: 8. Written as DNA, the CDR3 is TGTGCCAGCAGCGTAGAAGGCGGGGGGCTCCGCTACAATGAGCAGTTCTTC. It encodes CASSVEGGGLRYNEQFF.

J is TRBJ1-1 and V is TRBV10-3; possible D gene TRBD1, 6 bases. The germline CDR1 and CDR2 sequences are ENHRY and SYGVKD. The CDR3 is made up of 14 amino acids. The V end lost 7 bases, the J end lost 1 base, and 13 bases lay between the germline ends. In nucleotides, the CDR3 is TGTGCCATCACCAGGGACAATTCGAACACTGAAGCTTTCTTT. Translation: CAITRDNSNTEAFF.

In this sample, this clone turned up a few times. The rearrangement uses TRBV19 and TRBJ2-1; 8 bases agree with TRBD2. The CDR3 has 15 residues. Germline V gene lookup returns CDR1 LNHDA and CDR2 SQIVND (reference sequence). V lost 3 bases, J lost 4 bases, and 5 bases stayed unmatched. CDR3 sequence reads: CASSIGGGSYNEQFF. In DNA form, the CDR3 reads TGTGCCAGTAGTATCGGCGGGGGGAGTTACAATGAGCAGTTCTTC.

The chain uses TRBV11-2 and TRBJ2-7; 9 bases are shared with TRBD1. There are 15 residues in the CDR3. CDR1 and CDR2 (germline): SGHAT, FQNNGV. Trimming cost V 5 bases and J 4 bases; bases outside gene matches: 9. The CDR3 DNA reads as TGTGCCAGCAGCCCAGACAGGGGGGCATTGTACGAGCAGTACTTC. Translated, it gives CASSPDRGALYEQYF.

Comments on this clone: Other DNA sequences within the sample encode an identical CDR3. The CDR3 DNA sequence: TGTGCCAGCTCACCAAGACAGGGGGGTCAGCCCCAGCATTTT. Translating it yields CASSPRQGGQPQHF. The chain joins TRBV18 to TRBJ1-5; 9 nucleotides line up with TRBD1. Germline-derived CDR1 and CDR2 are KGHSH and LQKENI. The CDR3 is 14 residues long. Trimming at V came to 2 bases and at J to 6 bases, leaving 2 bases not matched to a gene.

The chain joins TRBV24-1 to TRBJ2-1, with TRBD1 identical over 8 bases. Germline CDR1 and CDR2: KGHDR and SFDVKD. The CDR3 runs to 17 residues. The V and J ends lost 5 bases and 2 bases, in that order; junction bases with no gene match: 10. The CDR3 here is CATSARTGTGPYNEQFF. In nucleotides, the CDR3 is TGTGCCACCAGTGCACGAACCGGGACAGGACCCTACAATGAGCAGTTCTTC.

In this sample, this clone turned up once. The CDR3 nucleotides are TGTGCCAGCTCACGGGGCCTGGGACAGATCTATGGCTACACCTTC. Its translation: CASSRGLGQIYGYTF. This chain connects TRBV18 to TRBJ1-2, with 7 bases fitting TRBD1. The junction had 9 bases not matched to a gene; V was cut back by 4 bases and J by 4 bases. Germline CDR1 and CDR2: KGHSH and LQKENI. The CDR3 runs to 15 residues.

The chain combines TRBV19 with TRBJ2-7, with 8 bases lining up with TRBD1. The V gene end was trimmed by 5 bases and the J gene end by 5 bases; junction bases not matched to a gene: 5. CDR3 length: 13 residues. From germline, CDR1 is LNHDA and CDR2 SQIVND (reference sequence). CDR3 sequence: CASSGQGGHEQYF. In DNA form, the CDR3 reads TGTGCCAGTAGTGGACAGGGTGGGCACGAGCAGTACTTC.